This record looks at one TCR beta chain sequence and its context. V dropped 5 bases and J dropped 9 bases, with 10 bases sitting between them. The germline V gene has CDR1 DFQATT and CDR2 SNEGSKA (reference sequence). The CDR3 loop spans 10 amino acids. These data originate in a study of control samples from healthy donors and cancer patients. Libraries were prepared by immunoSEQ multiplex PCR; TCRdb keeps only in-frame clonotypes and omits some of them. The sample yields 150,000 to 200,000 clones, approximately 90% seen once. The chain employs TRBV20-1 and TRBJ2-5; D not certain. The sequence derives from a man aged 25 to 40 in good health. Material for sequencing was blood. The CDR3 nucleotides read TGCAGTGCTGGCGACTTAGCCCAGTACTTC. It yields the protein CSAGDLAQYF.